These T cell receptor beta chains were read from a single sample in a study of T cell repertoires in cytomegalovirus infection. MiXCR, run by TCRdb on the reads, gives a single entry per CDR3 protein. The sample carries 740,000 or so distinct CDR3 sequences, less than 40% recorded once. The material sequenced was PBMCs. These receptors all come from a human donor in good health (CMV status not recorded). Some clones in this sample may be carry-over from other donors' samples. The CDR3 runs from the conserved cysteine through the conserved F or W. Fields, in order: clone size, D gene, V gene, J gene, CDR3 protein, CDR3 DNA. The D gene is left open where the match is weak. The size field is filled for only some rows; it gives once, few, many or a size class.

NA	NA	TRBV7-6	TRBJ2-3	CASSFSNTDTQYF	TGTGCCAGCAGCTTTTCCAACACAGATACGCAGTATTTT
NA	NA	TRBV28	TRBJ1-2	CASSKLDRRYFGYTF	TGTGCCAGCAGCAAACTTGACAGGCGCTACTTTGGCTACACCTTC
NA	NA	TRBV5-4	TRBJ2-5	CASSLTGPGQETQYF	TGTGCCAGCAGCTTGACAGGGCCGGGCCAAGAGACCCAGTACTTC
NA	NA	TRBV5-6	TRBJ2-1	CASSLGRRGRSSYNEQFF	TGTGCCAGCAGCTTGGGGCGGCGGGGAAGGAGCTCCTACAATGAGCAGTTCTTC
few	TRBD1	TRBV2	TRBJ2-5	CASAPDRAGETQYF	TGTGCCAGCGCCCCGGACAGGGCTGGTGAGACCCAGTACTTC
NA	TRBD2	TRBV11-3	TRBJ2-1	CASSLGTSGTNEQFF	TGTGCCAGCAGCTTAGGGACTAGCGGTACCAATGAGCAGTTCTTC
few	NA	TRBV2	TRBJ1-1	CASRDQGTEAFF	TGTGCCAGCAGGGATCAGGGGACTGAAGCTTTCTTT
few	NA	TRBV6-5	TRBJ2-6	CASSYSAGAGANVLTF	TGTGCCAGCAGTTACTCGGCAGGGGCTGGGGCCAACGTCCTGACTTTC
NA	NA	TRBV2	TRBJ1-5	CASSKGNQPQHF	TGTGCCAGCAGTAAAGGGAATCAGCCCCAGCATTTT
NA	NA	TRBV28	TRBJ1-6	CASTTLPPGNSPLHF	TGTGCCAGCACCACCCTCCCCCCAGGGAATTCACCCCTCCACTTT
few	TRBD1	TRBV7-8	TRBJ2-3	CASSPNFDDREWVADTQYF	TGTGCCAGCAGCCCAAACTTCGACGACAGGGAATGGGTAGCAGATACGCAGTATTTT
many	NA	TRBV7-2	TRBJ1-2	CASSLEIRQNYGYTF	TGTGCCAGCAGCTTAGAGATAAGACAGAACTATGGCTACACCTTC
many	NA	TRBV7-6	TRBJ2-7	CASSQGPEDTAYEQYF	TGTGCCAGCAGCCAGGGCCCCGAGGACACCGCCTACGAGCAGTACTTC
many	NA	TRBV7-9	TRBJ1-5	CASGSDDQPQHF	TGTGCCAGCGGGTCAGATGATCAGCCCCAGCATTTT
NA	NA	TRBV27	TRBJ1-2	CASSFKGGEGYTF	TGTGCCAGCAGTTTCAAGGGGGGAGAAGGCTACACCTTC
NA	NA	TRBV11-2	TRBJ2-3	CASSSKSTGGPDTQYF	TGTGCCAGCAGCTCAAAATCGACTGGCGGGCCAGATACGCAGTATTTT
NA	NA	TRBV6-2/TRBV6-3	TRBJ2-1	CASIRRASYSYNEQFF	TGTGCCAGCATCCGTAGGGCTAGCTACTCCTACAATGAGCAGTTCTTC
few	NA	TRBV12-3/TRBV12-4	TRBJ2-7	CASSFERGSSYEQYF	TGTGCCAGCAGTTTTGAAAGAGGGAGCTCCTACGAGCAGTACTTC
NA	NA	TRBV19	TRBJ2-1	CASSIVAGRGNEQFF	TGTGCCAGTAGTATAGTGGCGGGAAGGGGCAATGAGCAGTTCTTC
few	TRBD1	TRBV11-2	TRBJ2-1	CASSLGTGGRIDEQFF	TGTGCCAGCAGCTTAGGGACAGGGGGAAGGATCGATGAGCAGTTCTTC
few	NA	TRBV28	TRBJ2-3	CASSNTRGGDTQYF	TGTGCCAGCAGTAATACCCGGGGCGGCGATACGCAGTATTTT